This T cell receptor (beta chain) appears in the sequencing data of a study of T cells in Graves' hyperthyroidism and ophthalmopathy. Study at large: Peripheral blood sampling occurred at initial diagnosis, before any treatment. Findings of the study overall: A 13 V-J signature model discriminated ophthalmopathy versus stable hyperthyroidism.

The CDR3 regions of TCR beta were amplified from RNA transcripts. HTBI primers were the set used in a first-round RT-PCR of the TCR CDR3. In TCRdb, the multiplex PCR reads were re-called with MiXCR into one record per CDR3 protein. The sample lists around 300,000 distinct CDR3 sequences; roughly 22% were seen once. A remark on this clonotype: The antigen is unknown.

The CDR3 consists of 18 residues. The junction had 11 bases not matched to a gene; V was cut back by 5 bases and J by 1 base. Per the germline V gene, CDR1 is SEHNR and CDR2 is FQNEAQ (reference sequence). An approximately 10 ml volume of fresh peripheral blood provided the PBMCs. The chain recombines TRBV7-9 with TRBJ2-1; TRBD2 matches at 10 bases. The receptor was isolated from a young man with Graves' ophthalmopathy. The specimen sequenced was blood. The CDR3 sequence is CASSPSSSGRGSYNEQFF. For the CDR3, the DNA is TGTGCCAGCAGCCCCTCTTCTAGCGGGAGAGGGTCCTACAATGAGCAGTTCTTC.